A selection of T cell receptor beta chains follows, all from one sample in a study of blood T cell repertoires in COVID-19. Repertoires were generated with immunoSEQ multiplex PCR, while TCRdb's copy carries only in-frame clones and drops some. The table includes 150,000 to 200,000 clones, around three quarters detected once. The sequenced sample was peripheral blood. All receptors come from a man aged 55 to 69 with acute or convalescent COVID-19. Each CDR3 is given with its conserved first and last residue. Each record gives: J gene, D gene, V gene, CDR3 protein, CDR3 DNA. The D gene is left open where the match is weak.

j_call: TRBJ1-1
d_call: -
v_call: TRBV28
cdr3_aa: CASSSIGVGVNTEAFF
cdr3_nt: TGTGCCAGCAGTTCGATTGGTGTGGGAGTAAACACTGAAGCTTTCTTT

j_call: TRBJ2-5
d_call: TRBD2
v_call: TRBV2
cdr3_aa: CASTGMGGGNQETQYF
cdr3_nt: TGTGCCAGCACGGGTATGGGCGGGGGGAACCAAGAGACCCAGTACTTC

j_call: TRBJ2-3
d_call: TRBD1
v_call: TRBV7-8
cdr3_aa: CASSPRQGSTDTQYF
cdr3_nt: TGTGCCAGCAGCCCCCGACAGGGGAGCACAGATACGCAGTATTTT

j_call: TRBJ2-7
d_call: -
v_call: TRBV29-1
cdr3_aa: CSVELGTQYF
cdr3_nt: TGCAGCGTTGAATTGGGGACTCAGTACTTC

j_call: TRBJ2-4
d_call: TRBD1
v_call: TRBV9
cdr3_aa: CASSVGTGGTIAKNIQYF
cdr3_nt: TGTGCCAGCAGCGTAGGGACAGGGGGGACCATAGCCAAAAACATTCAGTACTTC

j_call: TRBJ1-1
d_call: TRBD1
v_call: TRBV7-8
cdr3_aa: CASSLRGPGQGGMNTEAFF
cdr3_nt: TGTGCCAGCAGCCTACGAGGTCCGGGACAGGGAGGGATGAACACTGAAGCTTTCTTT

j_call: TRBJ2-7
d_call: -
v_call: TRBV7-6
cdr3_aa: CASSPAAGLSYEQYF
cdr3_nt: TGTGCCAGCAGCCCCGCGGCCGGCCTTAGCTACGAGCAGTACTTC

j_call: TRBJ2-7
d_call: TRBD1
v_call: TRBV20-1
cdr3_aa: CSAADRVEQYF
cdr3_nt: TGCAGTGCTGCCGACAGGGTCGAACAGTACTTC

j_call: TRBJ2-1
d_call: -
v_call: TRBV29-1
cdr3_aa: CSVEQVDNEQFF
cdr3_nt: TGCAGCGTTGAACAGGTGGACAATGAGCAGTTCTTC

j_call: TRBJ1-2
d_call: -
v_call: TRBV30
cdr3_aa: CAWSPEFYGYTF
cdr3_nt: TGTGCCTGGAGCCCCGAGTTCTATGGCTACACCTTC

j_call: TRBJ2-7
d_call: -
v_call: TRBV6-5
cdr3_aa: CASRPLISYEQYF
cdr3_nt: TGTGCCAGCCGCCCACTGATCTCCTACGAGCAGTACTTC